These T cell receptor beta chains were read from a single sample in a study of T cell responses to AZD1222 COVID-19 vaccine. Method: immunoSEQ multiplex PCR; TCRdb's copy keeps in-frame clones and lacks some. The sample lists 95,000 to 150,000 clones; about 89% were seen once. Material: peripheral blood, obtained on day 0 of AZD1222 vaccination. The receptors here all came from an adult in good health. The CDR3 runs from the conserved cysteine through the conserved F or W. The D gene is left open where the match is weak. Some rows have no size entry. The others give once, few or many, or a class for an expanded clone.

>TRBD1|NA|TRBV5-1|TRBJ1-4
CASSFTGGVNEKLFF
TGCGCCAGCAGCTTTACAGGGGGTGTAAATGAAAAACTGTTTTTT
>TRBD2|NA|TRBV7-9|TRBJ2-1
CASSLGASGYNEQFF
TGTGCCAGCAGCTTAGGAGCTAGCGGCTACAATGAGCAGTTCTTC
>NA|NA|TRBV5-1|TRBJ2-3
CASSLQGPTDTQYF
TGCGCCAGCAGCTTACAGGGACCCACAGATACGCAGTATTTT
>NA|NA|TRBV7-2|TRBJ1-3
CASSPGTGNTIYF
TGTGCCAGCAGCCCAGGGACTGGAAACACCATATATTTT
>NA|NA|TRBV7-9|TRBJ1-5
CASSSRGGSPGNQPQHF
TGTGCCAGCAGCTCCCGAGGGGGGTCACCCGGGAATCAGCCCCAGCATTTT
>TRBD1|NA|TRBV3-1/TRBV3-2|TRBJ1-2
CASSRQGGDYGYTF
TGTGCCAGCAGCCGACAGGGGGGTGACTATGGCTACACCTTC
>TRBD2|NA|TRBV4-1|TRBJ2-4
CASSQDWGNAGVIEDIQYF
TGCGCCAGCAGCCAAGATTGGGGAAATGCGGGAGTAATTGAGGACATTCAGTACTTC
>NA|NA|TRBV21-1|TRBJ1-4
CASSNGEKLFF
TGTGCCAGCAGCAATGGGGAAAAACTGTTTTTT
>TRBD1|NA|TRBV3-1/TRBV3-2|TRBJ2-6
CASSQGRDSISGANVLTF
TGTGCCAGCAGCCAAGGCCGGGACAGCATCTCTGGGGCCAACGTCCTGACTTTC
>TRBD1|NA|TRBV15|TRBJ2-7
CATSRVKGAGEHEQYF
TGTGCCACCAGCAGAGTAAAGGGGGCAGGGGAGCACGAGCAGTACTTC
>TRBD2|NA|TRBV27|TRBJ2-7
CASSSGTSVFEQYF
TGTGCCAGCAGTTCAGGGACTAGCGTGTTCGAGCAGTACTTC
>NA|NA|TRBV7-2|TRBJ2-7
CASSQTPHEQYF
TGTGCCAGCAGCCAGACCCCCCACGAGCAGTACTTC
>TRBD2|NA|TRBV3-1/TRBV3-2|TRBJ2-7
CASSQELGTGGAYEQYF
TGTGCCAGCAGCCAAGAATTGGGAACGGGAGGCGCCTACGAGCAGTACTTC
>NA|NA|TRBV3-1/TRBV3-2|TRBJ2-5
CASSQERGAGRLQETQYF
TGTGCCAGCAGCCAAGAACGGGGGGCAGGGCGGTTACAAGAGACCCAGTACTTC
>NA|NA|TRBV7-9|TRBJ1-4
CASSLGRVANEKLFF
TGTGCCAGCAGCTTAGGGCGGGTGGCTAATGAAAAACTGTTTTTT
>TRBD1|NA|TRBV27|TRBJ2-1
CASSLSFAGGTYNEQFF
TGTGCCAGCAGTTTATCTTTTGCAGGGGGAACCTACAATGAGCAGTTCTTC
>TRBD2|NA|TRBV9|TRBJ2-2
CASSVLADTGELFF
TGTGCCAGCAGCGTACTAGCGGACACCGGGGAGCTGTTTTTT
>NA|NA|TRBV7-9|TRBJ1-4
CASSYGSTRNEKLFF
TGTGCCAGCAGCTATGGGTCGACCCGAAATGAAAAACTGTTTTTT
>NA|NA|TRBV13|TRBJ2-7
CASSLWAIRNHEQYF
TGTGCCAGCAGCTTATGGGCCATACGCAACCACGAGCAGTACTTC
>TRBD1|NA|TRBV9|TRBJ1-2
CASSPDRENDGYTF
TGTGCCAGCAGCCCCGACAGGGAGAACGATGGCTACACCTTC
>NA|NA|TRBV11-2|TRBJ1-4
CASSLVGGEKLFF
TGTGCCAGCAGCTTAGTCGGAGGTGAAAAACTGTTTTTT
>NA|NA|TRBV6-2/TRBV6-3|TRBJ1-3
CASSSGPFDRSGNTIYF
TGTGCCAGCAGTTCCGGACCCTTTGACCGCTCTGGAAACACCATATATTTT
>NA|once|TRBV9|TRBJ2-3
CASSVGLGVRGDTQYF
TGTGCCAGCAGCGTAGGGTTAGGGGTAAGGGGAGATACGCAGTATTTT
>TRBD2|NA|TRBV28|TRBJ2-3
CASSSGTSGRADTQYF
TGTGCCAGCAGTTCCGGGACTAGCGGGAGGGCAGATACGCAGTATTTT
>NA|NA|TRBV27|TRBJ2-3
CASSPRGRTTDTQYF
TGTGCCAGCAGCCCCAGGGGACGGACCACAGATACGCAGTATTTT
>NA|NA|TRBV7-2|TRBJ2-6
CASSPPPVSSGANVLTF
TGTGCCAGCAGCCCCCCGCCGGTTAGCTCTGGGGCCAACGTCCTGACTTTC
>TRBD2|NA|TRBV2|TRBJ2-1
CASSPGLNNNEQFF
TGTGCCAGCAGCCCGGGACTAAATAACAATGAGCAGTTCTTC
>TRBD2|NA|TRBV7-2|TRBJ2-1
CASSQGTSGNNEQFF
TGTGCCAGCAGCCAGGGGACTAGCGGAAACAATGAGCAGTTCTTC
>TRBD1|few|TRBV6-5|TRBJ2-2
CASSTGQGDTGELFF
TGTGCCAGCAGTACTGGACAGGGAGACACCGGGGAGCTGTTTTTT
>NA|NA|TRBV5-1|TRBJ2-5
CASSLATGRQETQYF
TGCGCCAGCAGCTTGGCCACGGGCCGACAAGAGACCCAGTACTTC
>NA|NA|TRBV3-1/TRBV3-2|TRBJ2-3
CASSQGGGRTDTQYF
TGTGCCAGCAGCCAAGGGGGGGGGCGCACAGATACGCAGTATTTT
>TRBD2|NA|TRBV4-1|TRBJ2-7
CASSRELARGYEQYF
TGCGCCAGCAGCCGAGAACTAGCGCGCGGCTACGAGCAGTACTTC
>NA|NA|TRBV5-1|TRBJ2-1
CASSLEREGGKQFF
TGCGCCAGCAGCTTGGAGCGCGAGGGTGGAAAGCAGTTCTTC
>TRBD1|NA|TRBV6-5|TRBJ1-2
CASSSITGEKGYTF
TGTGCCAGCAGCTCTATTACAGGGGAGAAAGGCTACACCTTC
>NA|NA|TRBV6-5|TRBJ2-1
CASRERRDGEQFF
TGTGCCAGCAGGGAGAGGAGGGATGGTGAGCAGTTCTTC
>NA|NA|TRBV7-3|TRBJ2-3
CASSSLSTDTQYF
TGTGCCAGCTCCTCTTTGAGCACAGATACGCAGTATTTT
>TRBD1|NA|TRBV7-2|TRBJ2-1
CASSLDRGNEQFF
TGTGCCAGCAGCTTAGACAGGGGGAATGAGCAGTTCTTC
>TRBD1|once|TRBV7-2|TRBJ2-2
CASIPGTGAMGTGELFF
TGTGCCAGCATACCCGGGACAGGGGCTATGGGAACCGGGGAGCTGTTTTTT
>NA|NA|TRBV12-3/TRBV12-4|TRBJ1-4
CASSLREKLFF
TGTGCCAGCAGTTTGAGGGAAAAACTGTTTTTT
>TRBD1|NA|TRBV6-5|TRBJ2-2
CASRTGGADTGELFF
TGTGCCAGCAGGACAGGGGGCGCAGACACCGGGGAGCTGTTTTTT
>NA|NA|TRBV11-2|TRBJ1-1
CASSLLGTNTEAFF
TGTGCCAGCAGCTTACTGGGGACGAACACTGAAGCTTTCTTT
>TRBD1|NA|TRBV7-9|TRBJ2-1
CASSLRVTGADEQFF
TGTGCCAGCAGCTTAAGGGTAACAGGGGCGGATGAGCAGTTCTTC
>NA|NA|TRBV6-5|TRBJ2-7
CASSYRQGHYEQYF
TGTGCCAGCAGTTACCGGCAGGGCCACTACGAGCAGTACTTC
>TRBD1|NA|TRBV5-1|TRBJ2-7
CASSQGQGAREQYF
TGCGCCAGCAGCCAGGGACAGGGGGCACGCGAGCAGTACTTC